Listed below are T cell receptor beta chains from one sample, sequenced in a study of shared clonotypes between healthy human individuals. Sequencing used immunoSEQ multiplex PCR; TCRdb keeps in-frame clones, though not all of them. Among 800,000 to 950,000 clones listed, about 97% were seen once. The sample comprised naive CD8+ T cells sorted from blood. These receptors were collected from a man aged 25-45 years in good health. The CDR3 runs from the conserved cysteine through the conserved F or W. A D gene is named only where the DNA matches it firmly. Clone size is stated in some rows and not others, as once, few, many or a class when expanded.

V	size	D	J	DNA	CDR3
TRBV28	NA	TRBD2	TRBJ2-2	TGTGCCAGCAGTTTAGACGGCGGGAGTTACGGGGAGCTGTTTTTT	CASSLDGGSYGELFF
TRBV7-8	NA	NA	TRBJ2-7	TGTGCCAGCACACAATTTGGTTACGGGTCCAACGAGCAGTACTTC	CASTQFGYGSNEQYF
TRBV2	NA	NA	TRBJ2-7	TGTGCCAGCTCAGGGAGTATGGAAGAGCGGGCGTTTTACGAGCAGTACTTC	CASSGSMEERAFYEQYF
TRBV5-1	NA	TRBD1	TRBJ2-5	TGCGCCAGCAGCTTGGAACAGGGGTGGGAGACCCAGTACTTC	CASSLEQGWETQYF
TRBV7-8	NA	NA	TRBJ2-1	TGTGCCAGCAGCTTAGTCTTGGGGGGATACAATGATGAGCAGTTCTTC	CASSLVLGGYNDEQFF
TRBV7-6	NA	TRBD1	TRBJ2-1	TGTGCCAGCAGCTTGGACAGGTTCGATGAGCAGTTCTTC	CASSLDRFDEQFF
TRBV2	NA	NA	TRBJ1-5	TGTGCCAGCAGTGAGAACAGGGCGATGGGGGCTCAGCCCCAGCATTTT	CASSENRAMGAQPQHF
TRBV5-6	NA	TRBD1	TRBJ2-7	TGTGCCAGCAGCACGCGGACAGGGATGGACGAGCAGTACTTC	CASSTRTGMDEQYF
TRBV27	NA	NA	TRBJ2-7	TGTGCCAGCAGTTTTACTAGCCAGTACGAGCAGTACTTC	CASSFTSQYEQYF
TRBV2	NA	NA	TRBJ2-1	TGTGCCAGCAGGGGCTTAAGAAATGAGCAGTTCTTC	CASRGLRNEQFF
TRBV27	NA	NA	TRBJ2-1	TGTGCCAGCAGTTCGCTAGGACTCTACAATGAGCAGTTCTTC	CASSSLGLYNEQFF
TRBV5-5	NA	NA	TRBJ2-7	TGTGCCAGCAGCTTGGCCGAAAAGTTCGGCTCCTACGAGCAGTACTTC	CASSLAEKFGSYEQYF
TRBV4-3	NA	NA	TRBJ1-1	TGCGCCAGCAGCCATTCGCTCAGTACTGAAGCTTTCTTT	CASSHSLSTEAFF
TRBV5-1	NA	NA	TRBJ2-5	TGCGCCAGCAGGGATCAAGAGACCCAGTACTTC	CASRDQETQYF
TRBV7-8	NA	NA	TRBJ1-4	TGTGCCAGCAGCTCTGATGACGGTGCAACTAATGAAAAACTGTTTTTT	CASSSDDGATNEKLFF
TRBV10-1	NA	NA	TRBJ2-1	TGCGCCAGCAGTGAAAGTGGGAGCTACAATGAGCAGTTCTTC	CASSESGSYNEQFF
TRBV4-3	once	TRBD2	TRBJ2-3	TGCGCCAGCAGCGAGAGCGGGAGGTGGACAGATACGCAGTATTTT	CASSESGRWTDTQYF